This TCR beta chain is drawn from a study of T cell therapy after organ transplantation. Study context: Short-term post-therapy samples: blood collected 4 to 8 weeks after completing therapy.

Only in-frame clones appear in the TCRdb table, and some are missing; sequencing was by immunoSEQ multiplex PCR. This sample has 3,000 to 3,500 clones, with approximately 70% found just once. Indicated time point: 4-8 weeks after completion of therapy. On this clone itself: The antigen is not known.

Study findings and constraints: Both transferred clonotypes and endogenous ones absent from products apparently reconstituted. Minimal repertoire change after therapy followed marked pretherapy expansions in nonresponders.

This CDR3 has 15 residues. The J segment lost 8 bases and the V segment lost 4 bases, leaving 10 bases of the junction unmatched. In germline, CDR1 is SGHDN, CDR2 FVKESK. Sequences were derived from CD8+ T cells from blood, sampled after autologous CMV-specific T cell therapy. The chain uses TRBV14 and TRBJ2-1; the match to TRBD2 covers 8 bases. The TCR comes from a human patient who had received a solid organ transplant and had CMV disease. The graft donor may have contributed some T cells. The CDR3 loop is CASSPGLADWDEQFF. The CDR3 bases are TGTGCCAGCAGCCCCGGACTAGCTGATTGGGATGAGCAGTTCTTC. Combining the CDR3 with reference TRBV14 and TRBJ2-1 gives the whole variable domain EAGVTQFPSHSVIEKGQTVTLRCDPISGHDNLYWYRRVMGKEIKFLLHFVKESKQDESGMPNNRFLAERTGGTYSTLKVQPAELEDSGVYFCASSPGLADWDEQFFGPGTRLTVL.